The present T cell receptor beta chain was sequenced within a study of Ad26.COV2.S vaccination and SARS-CoV-2 variants. Clones were read by immunoSEQ multiplex PCR, and TCRdb kept only the in-frame ones, dropping some. The sample carries hundreds of thousands of clones, around 92% recorded once. Documented treatment: 15 to 20 received Ad26.COV2.S at low or high dose, single or two shots; roughly five received placebo; per-sample allocation not given. Following the first vaccine or placebo injection, samples were taken on day 63. Cohort 1b enrolled adults aged 18-55 years in Boston. The CDR3 covers 15 residues. CDR1 SGHRS and CDR2 YFSETQ come from the germline V gene. Trimming at V came to 6 bases and at J to 5 bases, leaving 14 bases not matched to a gene.

The sequences come from peripheral blood, collected in a trial of Ad26.COV2.S vaccine versus placebo. The V gene is TRBV5-1, the J gene TRBJ2-7; 7 positions match TRBD1. This TCR was recovered from a person between 18 and 59 years old who received the Ad26.COV2.S COVID-19 vaccine or a placebo. CDR3 sequence reads: CASTLIPGQSNEQYF. CDR3 DNA: TGCGCCAGCACCCTAATACCGGGACAGTCCAACGAGCAGTACTTC.